This is a list of T cell receptor beta chains from one sample in a study of blood T cell repertoires in COVID-19. Assay: immunoSEQ multiplex PCR; the TCRdb copy retains only in-frame clones and omits some. The sample has about 160,000 clones; about 80% are singletons. Input material: PBMCs or T cells enriched from blood (not recorded which). These TCRs come from a woman aged 55-70 years who had recovered from COVID-19. CDR3s leave out the opening cysteine and the closing phenylalanine or tryptophan.

V gene: TRBV6-5
J gene: TRBJ2-5
CDR3 protein: ASSNRGGAETQY

V gene: TRBV7-9
J gene: TRBJ1-5
CDR3 protein: ASSLNMAVSNQPQH

V gene: TRBV18
J gene: TRBJ2-5
CDR3 protein: ARSKGGSETQY

V gene: TRBV2
J gene: TRBJ1-5
CDR3 protein: ASKGVRGEGQPQH

V gene: TRBV7-2
J gene: TRBJ1-2
CDR3 protein: ASSLSPDRRANYGYT

V gene: TRBV24-1
J gene: TRBJ2-7
CDR3 protein: ATSDRDYYEQY

V gene: TRBV2
J gene: TRBJ2-7
CDR3 protein: AILLFGTGSYEQY

V gene: TRBV5-4
J gene: TRBJ1-1
CDR3 protein: ASSSWTGREAF

V gene: TRBV24-1
J gene: TRBJ1-1
CDR3 protein: ATSTENTEAF

V gene: TRBV27
J gene: TRBJ2-4
CDR3 protein: ASSRLADIAKNIQY

V gene: TRBV6-5
J gene: TRBJ2-1
CDR3 protein: ATGTSPGNEQF

V gene: TRBV2
J gene: TRBJ1-1
CDR3 protein: ASSVIGAGTEAF

V gene: TRBV11-3
J gene: TRBJ2-1
CDR3 protein: ASSPRQGQDEQF

V gene: TRBV6-5
J gene: TRBJ1-2
CDR3 protein: ASRRQGRYGYT

V gene: TRBV19
J gene: TRBJ2-3
CDR3 protein: ASRAGYSATDTQY

V gene: TRBV24-1
J gene: TRBJ2-1
CDR3 protein: ATSVGSGHYNEQF

V gene: TRBV15
J gene: TRBJ1-1
CDR3 protein: ATSRGRVSRTEAF

V gene: TRBV19
J gene: TRBJ2-7
CDR3 protein: ASSSPDTGKIHEQY

V gene: TRBV5-1
J gene: TRBJ1-1
CDR3 protein: ASRLGGTEAF

V gene: TRBV5-5
J gene: TRBJ1-4
CDR3 protein: ASSLFPELTTNEKLF

V gene: TRBV24-1
J gene: TRBJ2-1
CDR3 protein: ATSESSGGNSNEQF

V gene: TRBV2
J gene: TRBJ1-3
CDR3 protein: ASSLDRAGNTIY

V gene: TRBV7-2
J gene: TRBJ1-5
CDR3 protein: ASSLELGGNQPQH

V gene: TRBV25-1
J gene: TRBJ1-1
CDR3 protein: ASSERGYPEAF